This T cell receptor beta chain appears in the sequencing data of a study of blood T cell repertoires in COVID-19. The CDR3 extends over 16 amino acids. CDR1 and CDR2 from the germline V gene are KGHDR and SFDVKD. Trimming removed 0 bases at V and 0 bases at J, with 8 bases between. In this sample, this clone turned up a few times. TCRdb's table, derived via immunoSEQ multiplex PCR, lists solely in-frame clones and lacks some. The profile shows 110,000 to 150,000 clones, approximately 84% of them singletons. Material for sequencing was peripheral blood. The chain links TRBV24-1 to TRBJ2-1, with D perhaps TRBD2 (5 bases). The TCR originated in a human donor in a cohort sampled during active COVID-19. This chain's CDR3 is CATSDLRGSSYNEQFF. The CDR3 DNA follows: TGTGCCACCAGTGATTTGAGAGGGAGCTCCTACAATGAGCAGTTCTTC.